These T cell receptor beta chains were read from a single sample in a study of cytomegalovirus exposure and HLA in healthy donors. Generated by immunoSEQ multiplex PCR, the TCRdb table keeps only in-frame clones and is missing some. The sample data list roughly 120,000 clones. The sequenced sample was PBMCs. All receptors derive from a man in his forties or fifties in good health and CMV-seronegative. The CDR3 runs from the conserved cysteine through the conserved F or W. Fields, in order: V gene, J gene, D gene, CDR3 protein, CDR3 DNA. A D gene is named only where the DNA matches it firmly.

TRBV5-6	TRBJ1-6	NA	CASSLGRARVNSPLHF	TGTGCCAGCAGCTTGGGTCGGGCCAGGGTCAATTCACCCCTCCACTTT
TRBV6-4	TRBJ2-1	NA	CASSDGLGRASNEQFF	TGTGCCAGCAGTGACGGCCTCGGGCGGGCTAGCAATGAGCAGTTCTTC
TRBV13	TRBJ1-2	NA	CASRPTGMNYGYTF	TGTGCCAGCAGGCCAACAGGGATGAACTATGGCTACACCTTC
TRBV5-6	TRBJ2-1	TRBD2	CASSSGLAGGYEQFF	TGTGCCAGCAGCTCGGGACTAGCGGGAGGGTATGAGCAGTTCTTC
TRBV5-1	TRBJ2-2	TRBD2	CASSFVPGRDIPGELFF	TGCGCCAGCAGCTTTGTTCCCGGGAGGGATATCCCCGGGGAGCTGTTTTTT
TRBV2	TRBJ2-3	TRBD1	CASSYRGATDTQYF	TGTGCCAGCAGTTACAGGGGTGCCACAGATACGCAGTATTTT
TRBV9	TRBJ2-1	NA	CASSPGLTNEQFF	TGTGCCAGCAGCCCGGGACTCACCAATGAGCAGTTCTTC
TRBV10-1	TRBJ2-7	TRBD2	CASSDSGRAGFDEQYF	TGCGCCAGCAGTGATAGCGGGAGGGCCGGGTTTGACGAGCAGTACTTC
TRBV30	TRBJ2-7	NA	CAWSEGGIYEQYF	TGTGCCTGGAGTGAGGGCGGGATCTACGAGCAGTACTTC
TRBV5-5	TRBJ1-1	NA	CASSLTGSTEAFF	TGTGCCAGCAGTCTTACAGGGAGCACTGAAGCTTTCTTT
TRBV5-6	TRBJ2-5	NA	CASTLDSRYQETQYF	TGTGCCAGCACCCTTGACAGCCGGTACCAAGAGACCCAGTACTTC
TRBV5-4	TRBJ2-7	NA	CASRNQTGFLYEQYF	TGTGCCAGCAGAAATCAGACCGGGTTCCTCTACGAGCAGTACTTC
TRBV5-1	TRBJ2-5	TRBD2	CASSVAGTREETQYF	TGCGCCAGCAGCGTGGCCGGGACTAGGGAAGAGACCCAGTACTTC
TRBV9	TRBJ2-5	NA	CASSLDRGGETQYF	TGTGCCAGCAGCCTCGACAGGGGAGGGGAGACCCAGTACTTC
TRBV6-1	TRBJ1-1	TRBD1	CASKLDRDTEAFF	TGTGCCAGCAAATTGGACAGGGACACTGAAGCTTTCTTT
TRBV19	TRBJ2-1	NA	CASSIGGTPNYNEQFF	TGTGCCAGTAGTATAGGGGGGACTCCCAACTACAATGAGCAGTTCTTC
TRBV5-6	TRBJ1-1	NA	CASRRGSQGNTEAFF	TGTGCCAGCAGACGTGGTTCACAGGGTAACACTGAAGCTTTCTTT
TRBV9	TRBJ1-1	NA	CASSARVKTEAFF	TGTGCCAGCAGCGCTCGGGTGAAGACTGAAGCTTTCTTT
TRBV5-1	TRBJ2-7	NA	CASSFAGNYEQYF	TGCGCCAGCAGCTTTGCGGGGAACTACGAGCAGTACTTC
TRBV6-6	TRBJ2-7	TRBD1	CASTDRGLLNEQYF	TGTGCCAGCACAGACAGGGGGCTACTCAACGAGCAGTACTTC
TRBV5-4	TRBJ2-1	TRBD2	CASRRTGTSGTSSYNEQFF	TGTGCCAGCAGGCGTACCGGGACTAGCGGGACTAGCTCCTACAATGAGCAGTTCTTC
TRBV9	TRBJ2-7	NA	CASSVDSGRALEQYF	TGTGCCAGCAGCGTCGACAGTGGAAGGGCCTTGGAGCAGTACTTC
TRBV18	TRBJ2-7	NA	CASSPGLTSYEQYF	TGTGCCAGCTCACCAGGACTGACCTCCTACGAGCAGTACTTC
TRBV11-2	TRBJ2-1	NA	CASSFEGRTSSYNEQFF	TGTGCCAGCAGCTTTGAGGGTAGGACGTCCTCCTACAATGAGCAGTTCTTC
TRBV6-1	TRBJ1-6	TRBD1	CASSKAPLSTGPNSPLHF	TGTGCCAGCAGTAAAGCACCTTTATCGACAGGGCCGAATTCACCCCTCCACTTT
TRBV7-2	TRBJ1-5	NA	CASSLAGDNQPQHF	TGTGCCAGCAGCCTGGCGGGGGACAATCAGCCCCAGCATTTT
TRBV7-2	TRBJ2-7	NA	CASSFGTSSYEQYF	TGTGCCAGCAGCTTCGGGACTTCTTCCTACGAGCAGTACTTC
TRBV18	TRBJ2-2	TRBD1	CASSHDRAANTGELFF	TGTGCCAGCTCACATGACAGGGCTGCGAACACCGGGGAGCTGTTTTTT
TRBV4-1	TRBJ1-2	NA	CASSPRDTGSTGYTF	TGCGCCAGCAGCCCCCGGGACACCGGCTCTACTGGCTACACCTTC
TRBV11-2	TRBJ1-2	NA	CASSFARMGSGYTF	TGTGCCAGCAGCTTCGCTAGGATGGGTAGCGGCTACACCTTC
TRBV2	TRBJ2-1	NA	CASSNTARNEQFF	TGTGCCAGCAGTAACACGGCTAGGAATGAGCAGTTCTTC
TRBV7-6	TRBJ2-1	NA	CASSPMTGIYNEQFF	TGTGCCAGCAGCCCCATGACAGGAATTTACAATGAGCAGTTCTTC
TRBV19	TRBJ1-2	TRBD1	CASSIRTGPANYGYTF	TGTGCCAGTAGTATCCGGACAGGGCCCGCTAACTATGGCTACACCTTC
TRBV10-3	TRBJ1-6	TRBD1	CATSWSKMGQNNNSPLHF	TGTGCCACCTCATGGTCAAAAATGGGACAGAATAATAATTCACCCCTCCACTTT
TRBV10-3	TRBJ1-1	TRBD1	CAMAGGRNTEAFF	TGTGCCATGGCAGGGGGCAGGAACACTGAAGCTTTCTTT
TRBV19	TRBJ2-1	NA	CASSIVSGIYEQFF	TGTGCCAGTAGTATAGTATCAGGAATATATGAGCAGTTCTTC
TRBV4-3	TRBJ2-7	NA	CASSQNSQGRGEQYF	TGCGCCAGCAGCCAAAACTCACAGGGCCGGGGCGAGCAGTACTTC
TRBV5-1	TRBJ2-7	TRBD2	CASSLYRLAGANEQYF	TGCGCCAGCAGCTTGTACCGACTAGCGGGAGCCAACGAGCAGTACTTC
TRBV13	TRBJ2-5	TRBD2	CASSFVKRTSGRETQYF	TGTGCCAGCAGCTTCGTCAAAAGGACTAGCGGGAGAGAGACCCAGTACTTC
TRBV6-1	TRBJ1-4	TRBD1	CASRGDRAGEKLFF	TGTGCCAGCAGGGGGGACAGGGCAGGCGAAAAACTGTTTTTT
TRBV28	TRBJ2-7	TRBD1	CASRRTGASYEQYF	TGTGCCAGCAGAAGGACAGGGGCGTCCTACGAGCAGTACTTC
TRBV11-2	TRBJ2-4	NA	CASSTLLAKNIQYF	TGTGCCAGCAGCACTCTTCTAGCCAAAAACATTCAGTACTTC
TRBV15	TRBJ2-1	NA	CATSRDLFWSGSSNEQFF	TGTGCCACCAGCAGAGATCTTTTTTGGTCTGGGAGCTCCAATGAGCAGTTCTTC
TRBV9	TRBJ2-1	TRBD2	CASSVEGGRINNEQFF	TGTGCCAGCAGCGTAGAGGGCGGGAGGATCAACAATGAGCAGTTCTTC
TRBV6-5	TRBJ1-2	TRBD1	CASRATGNYGYTF	TGTGCCAGCAGAGCGACAGGGAACTATGGCTACACCTTC
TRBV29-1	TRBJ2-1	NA	CSLSDSRINEQFF	TGCAGCCTCTCGGACTCCCGTATAAATGAGCAGTTCTTC
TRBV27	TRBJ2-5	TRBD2	CASSLWASGSSETQYF	TGTGCCAGCAGTTTATGGGCTAGCGGGAGCAGTGAGACCCAGTACTTC
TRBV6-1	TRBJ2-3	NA	CASSEAVEGADTQYF	TGTGCCAGCAGTGAAGCGGTGGAGGGCGCAGATACGCAGTATTTT
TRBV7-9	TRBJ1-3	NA	CASSLVPGSGNTIYF	TGTGCCAGCAGCTTAGTTCCAGGATCTGGAAACACCATATATTTT
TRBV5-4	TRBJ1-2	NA	CASSSAPATNYGYTF	TGTGCCAGCAGCTCTGCCCCCGCTACTAACTATGGCTACACCTTC
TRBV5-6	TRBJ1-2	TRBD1	CASSSSRGRIGYTF	TGTGCCAGCAGCTCTAGCAGGGGGAGGATTGGCTACACCTTC
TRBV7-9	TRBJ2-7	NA	CASSFHRDTGSYEQYF	TGTGCCAGCAGCTTCCACCGGGACACCGGTTCCTACGAGCAGTACTTC
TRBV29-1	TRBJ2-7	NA	CSVRELADYEQYF	TGCAGCGTTCGTGAATTAGCGGACTACGAGCAGTACTTC
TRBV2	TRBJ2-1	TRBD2	CASSEVRLAGVNEQFF	TGTGCCAGCAGTGAAGTTCGACTAGCGGGAGTCAATGAGCAGTTCTTC
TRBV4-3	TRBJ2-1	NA	CASSHGGSSYNEQFF	TGCGCCAGCAGCCACGGAGGGAGCTCCTACAATGAGCAGTTCTTC
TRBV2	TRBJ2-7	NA	CASSLFTPGQYF	TGTGCCAGCAGCCTCTTCACGCCAGGGCAGTACTTC
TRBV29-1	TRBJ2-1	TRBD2	CSVEGGSNEQFF	TGCAGCGTTGAAGGCGGGAGCAATGAGCAGTTCTTC
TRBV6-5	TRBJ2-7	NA	CASRTPGLPTGQYF	TGTGCCAGCAGAACACCAGGCTTACCTACCGGGCAGTACTTC
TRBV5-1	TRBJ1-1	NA	CASSLGAGLPNTEAFF	TGCGCCAGCAGCTTGGGGGCTGGGCTGCCGAACACTGAAGCTTTCTTT
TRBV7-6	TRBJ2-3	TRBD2	CASSSRQAGGPTDTQYF	TGTGCCAGCAGCTCACGTCAAGCGGGAGGGCCCACAGATACGCAGTATTTT